This T cell receptor (beta chain) was obtained from a study of blood T cell repertoires in COVID-19. Sequenced by immunoSEQ multiplex PCR; TCRdb stores in-frame clones only, minus some. The repertoire holds 150,000 to 200,000 clones, with 92% as singletons. The source material was peripheral blood. This receptor was identified in a man aged 30-40 years with COVID-19, enrolled during active disease.

CDR3 protein: CASSLASTAGAFHEQFF. DNA of the CDR3: TGTGCCAGCAGCTTAGCATCCACAGCGGGAGCGTTCCATGAGCAGTTCTTC. The chain links TRBV7-9 to TRBJ2-1, with 8 bases matching TRBD2. V was clipped by 0 bases and J by 8 bases; unmatched bases: 12. Germline assignment: CDR1 SEHNR and CDR2 FQNEAQ (reference sequence). The CDR3 loop spans 17 amino acids.